This TCR beta chain was observed in a study of blood T cell repertoires in COVID-19 (dated by TCRdb to the early 2020s). In the study overall: The collaborator samples originated in the United States, Italy and Spain and spanned the acute and convalescent phases of COVID-19. Where available, HLA class I and class II types were taken from metadata supplied by the sample provider and were not determined by assay-based typing. The material from the prospective study consisted of cDNA or gDNA derived from T cells, B-cell-depleted T cells, or PBMCs. Samples came from the ongoing ImmuneRACE study (first 160 participants) plus 1,254 subjects from 6 global collaborators. The repertoires were made available in a free public database intended to serve as a resource for research on the immune response to SARS-CoV-2. Sample metadata almost always included a de-identified subject ID, COVID-19 status, age in years and sex. Subjects who had been exposed to COVID-19, were actively infected with it, or had recovered from it provided the deeply sampled blood TCRbeta repertoires that made up the dataset. Overall study outcomes, separate from this receptor: The amount of clinical and demographic metadata varied by source and participant and was provided uncurated.

Whole blood was collected in K2EDTA tubes by collaborating institutions according to the institutions' own protocols. For TCRbeta analysis, collaborator samples were shipped as frozen whole blood, as isolated PBMCs, or as DNA extracted from either sample type. TCRbeta CDR3 regions were amplified from genomic DNA using the immunoSEQ Assay, a bias-controlled multiplex PCR. Per the source publication's procedure: Nucleated cell counts per sample were estimated from amplification of reference gene primers within the assay. Sequence reads were collapsed and filtered to measure the absolute abundance of every unique TCRbeta CDR3 rearrangement. Productive Simpson clonality was computed per sample as the square root of Simpson's diversity index over productive rearrangements. In TCRdb, the immuneACCESS table is reduced to in-frame sequences with V and J assigned. These tables do not hold every clone; where another copy was compared, an unresolved V gene accounts for under half, and the others remain unexplained. That table gives V, J and clone size, and the DNA gave D and trimming. The sample table contains 450,000 to 500,000 clones; only one count was recorded for approximately 83% of them. The ten largest clonotypes hold under 4% of the sample.

The CDR3 covers 14 residues, taking in both the cysteine and the phenylalanine. The only DNA kept is the CDR3, 42 bases in frame from the first base. CDR1 and CDR2, looked up from the germline V gene, are SNHLY and FYNNEI. Relative to germline, V is 6 bases shorter and J is 5 bases shorter, with 13 bases between their ends. About this clone itself: Its antigen is unknown. No quality values exist for individual bases; no much larger clone is one base distant.

The receptor was isolated from a human donor in a cohort sampled during active COVID-19. Sequenced input: peripheral blood. The chain is made from TRBV2 and TRBJ1-4; tentative D gene TRBD1, with 6 bases matching. The sequenced DNA: TGTGCCAGCAGGCCACAGGGCAACAATGAAAAACTGTTTTTT. This encodes CASRPQGNNEKLFF. With all but the CDR3 taken from the reference TRBV2 and TRBJ1-4 genes, the full variable domain is: EPEVTQTPSHQVTQMGQEVILRCVPISNHLYFYWYRQILGQKVEFLVSFYNNEISEKSEIFDDQFSVERPDGSNFTLKIRSTKLEDSAMYFCASRPQGNNEKLFFGSGTQLSVL.